Each of the 18 T cell receptor beta chains below was sequenced from the same sample in a study of T cell responses to AZD1222 COVID-19 vaccine. Profiled with immunoSEQ multiplex PCR; TCRdb holds only in-frame clones, not every one. This table holds about 200,000 clones, approximately 93% found once. This specimen consisted of peripheral blood, obtained 28 days after the second AZD1222 dose. These receptors were collected from an adult who received the AZD1222 COVID-19 vaccine.

The V and J genes are TRBV19 and TRBJ1-1; 7 positions agree with TRBD1. The CDR3 totals 15 residues. With 1 base clipped from V and 5 bases from J, the junction kept 7 bases outside the gene matches. In germline, CDR1 is LNHDA, CDR2 SQIVND (reference sequence). CDR3 sequence (DNA): TGTGCCAGTAGTATAGGCGACAGGGTGAGTACTGAAGCTTTCTTT. This gives the protein CASSIGDRVSTEAFF.

The chain links TRBV5-3 to TRBJ1-3; D unresolved. TRBV5-3 is an ORF; its function is uncertain. The V and J ends lost 6 bases and 0 bases respectively, with 22 bases between them. The CDR3 has 18 amino acids. CDR3 sequence: CARKFEGPDTLSGNTIYF. The CDR3 region has the DNA TGTGCCAGAAAATTTGAAGGGCCCGACACCCTCTCTGGAAACACCATATATTTT.

The CDR3 DNA sequence: TGTGCCAGTAGGCGTGCGGACAGGGTCTATATCGTAGGAGTGGGCACTGAAGCTTTCTTT. It translates to CASRRADRVYIVGVGTEAFF. The V call is TRBV19, the J call TRBJ1-1; the match to TRBD1 covers 8 bases. This CDR3 spans 20 amino acids. Unmatched junction bases numbered 25, after V lost 6 bases and J lost 4 bases. In germline, CDR1 is LNHDA, CDR2 SQIVND (reference sequence).

This chain connects TRBV6-2 or TRBV6-3 to TRBJ1-5; D uncertain. V dropped 4 bases and J dropped 5 bases, with 12 bases sitting between them. The CDR3 totals 14 residues. Germline CDR1 reads MNHEY; CDR2 reads SVGEGT. The chain's CDR3 is CASSLAEPHQPQHF. In DNA form, the CDR3 reads TGTGCCAGCAGTTTGGCAGAGCCGCATCAGCCCCAGCATTTT.

The chain employs TRBV9 and TRBJ1-3, with a weak D call TRBD1 (5 bases). Trimming removed 4 bases at V and 4 bases at J, with 18 bases between. This CDR3 contains 16 residues. Germline V gene sequence: CDR1 SGDLS, CDR2 YYNGEE. CDR3 in amino acids: CASSQPGTGEGNTIYF. The CDR3 coding sequence is TGTGCCAGCAGCCAACCCGGGACCGGGGAGGGAAACACCATATATTTT.

The chain has TRBV9 and TRBJ2-2; the match to TRBD2 covers 14 bases. The CDR3 runs 16 residues. Per germline, CDR1 SGDLS and CDR2 YYNGEE. Losses at the gene ends were 1 base for V and 7 bases for J; bases not matched to a gene: 3. CDR3 bases: TGTGCCAGCAGCGTAATAGGACTAGCGGGGGGCGGGGAGCTGTTTTTT. Translating it yields CASSVIGLAGGGELFF.

A single count supports this clone. The rearrangement links TRBV9 to TRBJ2-1, with 8 bases fitting TRBD2. Germline-derived CDR1 and CDR2 are SGDLS and YYNGEE. Losses at the gene ends were 0 bases for V and 10 bases for J; bases not matched to a gene: 6. The CDR3 is 14 residues long. CDR3 loop: CASSVAGGDPEQFF. CDR3 bases: TGTGCCAGCAGCGTAGCGGGGGGGGACCCGGAGCAGTTCTTC.

The chain combines TRBV25-1 with TRBJ1-2; 7 bases are a match to TRBD1. The CDR3 has 14 residues. Trimming removed 3 bases from V and 0 bases from J; junction bases left unmatched: 1. CDR1 is MGHDK and CDR2 is SYGVNS in the germline V gene. The CDR3 sequence is CASSETGSNYGYTF. CDR3 sequence (DNA): TGTGCCAGCAGTGAGACAGGGTCTAACTATGGCTACACCTTC.

This clone has a handful of counts. The CDR3: CASSETRGSTEAFF. In DNA, the CDR3 is TGTGCCAGCAGTGAAACCAGGGGGAGTACTGAAGCTTTCTTT. This chain joins TRBV6-1 and TRBJ1-1; TRBD1 agrees at 7 bases. Trimming removed 2 bases from V and 5 bases from J; junction bases left unmatched: 5. Per the germline V gene, CDR1 is MNHNS and CDR2 is SASEGT. The CDR3 spans 14 residues.

The V and J genes are TRBV14 and TRBJ1-2, with D uncertain. The CDR3 has 16 residues. CDR1 and CDR2 from the germline V gene are SGHDN and FVKESK. Deletions cut 1 base from V and 6 bases from J, with 18 bases between. The CDR3 DNA reads as TGTGCCAGCAGCCAAGCCCCCCGGGCAGTGCGGAATGGCTACACCTTC. Its protein is CASSQAPRAVRNGYTF.

To note about this clone: The same CDR3 also results from other DNA sequences found in this sample. The CDR3 region is CASSGGYYGYTF. CDR3 in DNA: TGTGCCAGCAGCGGGGGGTACTATGGCTACACCTTC. The rearrangement uses TRBV12-3 or TRBV12-4 and TRBJ1-2, with a weak D call TRBD1 (5 bases). The CDR3 is 12 residues long. The V end lost 6 bases, the J end lost 3 bases, and 8 bases lay between the germline ends.

This clone was detected only once. V is TRBV18 and J is TRBJ2-1, with D perhaps matching TRBD1 (5 bases). CDR1 is KGHSH, CDR2 LQKENI, per germline. The CDR3 runs to 14 residues. V was cut by 1 base and J by 10 bases, with 14 bases left in between. CDR3 in amino acids: CASSPQGQLREQFF. The DNA of the CDR3 is TGTGCCAGCTCACCACAGGGGCAGCTGCGAGAGCAGTTCTTC.

This chain joins TRBV9 and TRBJ2-2; a weak D match, TRBD1 (6 bases). The CDR3 sequence is 14 residues long. The germline V gene has CDR1 SGDLS and CDR2 YYNGEE. Trimming left V 5 bases short and J 0 bases short, with 8 bases between. The CDR3 region is CASRRGTNTGELFF. The DNA for the CDR3 is TGTGCCAGCAGAAGGGGGACGAACACCGGGGAGCTGTTTTTT.

J is TRBJ2-7 and V is TRBV7-3, with D hard to call. This CDR3 contains 14 residues. The V and J ends lost 0 bases and 3 bases respectively, with 9 bases between them. Germline CDR1 is SGHTA and CDR2 is FQGTGA. The CDR3 DNA reads TGTGCCAGCAGCTTAACAGGCGGCGTCTACGAGCAGTACTTC. Protein product: CASSLTGGVYEQYF.

The V and J genes are TRBV27 and TRBJ2-4; a possible D gene is TRBD2 (5 bases). The CDR3 extends over 17 amino acids. The V end lost 7 bases, the J end lost 2 bases, and 21 bases lay between the germline ends. Germline V gives CDR1 MNHEY, CDR2 SMNVEV (reference sequence). CDR3 coding DNA: TGTGCCAGCACCCAAACGGACGGACTTAGGACCAAAAACATTCAGTACTTC. It specifies CASTQTDGLRTKNIQYF.

The chain carries TRBV19 and TRBJ1-1; D not certain. Trimming pared 5 bases from V and 1 base from J, leaving 11 bases between. Germline loops: CDR1 LNHDA, CDR2 SQIVND (reference sequence). There are 14 residues in the CDR3. CDR3 nucleotides: TGTGCCAGTAGTCAGCGCGAGGGGAACACTGAAGCTTTCTTT. It translates to CASSQREGNTEAFF.

The chain carries TRBV30 and TRBJ2-3, with 11 bases lining up with TRBD2. V lost 1 base and J lost 1; bases outside the gene matches: 4. The CDR3 loop spans 16 amino acids. The V gene's germline CDR1 is GTSNPN and CDR2 SVGIG (reference sequence). CDR3 nucleotide sequence: TGTGCCTGGAGTGGAAGACTAGCGGGGCGCACAGATACGCAGTATTTT. Translation gives CAWSGRLAGRTDTQYF. Filled out from reference TRBV30 and TRBJ2-3, the complete variable domain reads SQTIHQWPATLVQPVGSPLSLECTVEGTSNPNLYWYRQAAGRGLQLLFYSVGIGQISSEVPQNLSASRPQDRQFILSSKKLLLSDSGFYLCAWSGRLAGRTDTQYFGPGTRLTVL.

The J gene is TRBJ1-3, the V gene TRBV6-5; perhaps TRBD1 as D (6 bases). This CDR3 comprises 15 residues. V was clipped by 6 bases and J by 0 bases, with 12 bases between them. Germline CDR1 reads MNHEY; CDR2 reads SVGAGI. CDR3 sequence reads: CASRGRGFSGNTIYF. The CDR3 DNA sequence: TGTGCCAGCAGGGGCAGGGGATTCTCTGGAAACACCATATATTTT.